The sequence of this T cell receptor (beta chain) was determined in a study of blood T cell repertoires in COVID-19. Study-wide background: Samples came from the United States, Italy and Spain, spanning acute and convalescent COVID-19. In each case, the material was cDNA or gDNA derived from T cells, B-cell-depleted T cells, or PBMCs.

Clones were read by immunoSEQ multiplex PCR, and TCRdb kept only the in-frame ones, dropping some. This sample carries around 84,000 clones, roughly 78% of them seen once, and the ten largest clones take around 33%. The CDR3 is 13 residues long. The germline V gene encodes CDR1 SGHNT and CDR2 YYREEE (reference sequence). V lost 4 bases, J lost 3 bases, and 11 bases lay in between. This clonotype was obtained from a man between 60 and 75 years old with COVID-19, enrolled during active disease. The V gene is TRBV5-4, the J gene TRBJ2-7, with D perhaps matching TRBD1 (5 bases). The sample taken for sequencing was peripheral blood. CDR3 loop: CASSPGHIYEQYF. The CDR3 nucleotides read TGTGCCAGCAGCCCTGGACACATCTACGAGCAGTACTTC.